The 13 T cell receptor beta chains reported below all come from one sample, sequenced in a study of cytomegalovirus exposure and HLA in healthy donors. The PCR made use of 60 Vbeta and 13 Jbeta primers. Sequencing used immunoSEQ multiplex PCR; TCRdb keeps in-frame clones, though not all of them. The sample yields 150,000 to 200,000 clones, approximately 85% seen once. Sequencing input: PBMCs. The receptor set was obtained from a woman between 45 and 65 years old in good health and CMV-seronegative.

The chain carries TRBV5-6 and TRBJ2-5; 10 bases align to TRBD2. The DNA end lines up better with TRBJ2-7; the J call may be wrong. Germline V gene sequence: CDR1 SGHDT, CDR2 YYEEEE. The CDR3 covers 15 residues. The CDR3 sequence is CASSFSLAGDYEQYF. The CDR3 DNA is TGTGCCAGCAGCTTCTCCCTAGCGGGAGATTACGAGCAGTACTTC.

Only a few counts were recorded for this clone. This chain joins TRBV7-7 and TRBJ2-3; D uncertain. The CDR3 has 13 residues. Germline CDR1 SSHAT, CDR2 FNYEAQ (reference sequence). The ends were cut back, 1 base at V and 3 bases at J, with 5 bases in the middle. The CDR3 DNA follows: TGTGCCAGCAGCTTAGGAGGAACAGATACGCAGTATTTT. Encoded protein: CASSLGGTDTQYF.

This clone was recorded only once. This chain connects TRBV28 to TRBJ2-1, with 9 nucleotides matching TRBD2. Germline assignment: CDR1 MDHEN and CDR2 SYDVKM. This CDR3 comprises 14 residues. The ends lost 5 bases at V and 8 bases at J; junction bases unmatched: 7. CDR3 in DNA: TGTGCCAGCAGTCTAGCGGGAACGTCCGATGAGCAGTTCTTC. It is translated as CASSLAGTSDEQFF. The variable domain in full, with the rest retrieved from reference TRBV28 and TRBJ2-1, is DVKVTQSSRYLVKRTGEKVFLECVQDMDHENMFWYRQDPGLGLRLIYFSYDVKMKEKGDIPEGYSVSREKKERFSLILESASTNQTSMYLCASSLAGTSDEQFFGPGTRLTVL.

The rearrangement joins TRBV6-1 to TRBJ1-5; D is uncertain. V lost 2 bases and J 11 bases, leaving 19 bases between the germline ends. CDR1 MNHNS and CDR2 SASEGT come from the germline V gene. This CDR3 comprises 15 residues. The CDR3: CASSELPRGPTAQHF. The CDR3 nucleotides read TGTGCCAGCAGTGAACTCCCTCGCGGTCCAACGGCCCAGCATTTT.

The chain combines TRBV7-2 with TRBJ1-1; 8 nucleotides agree with TRBD1. This CDR3 has 17 amino acids. Trimming removed 2 bases from V and 0 bases from J; junction bases left unmatched: 8. The germline V gene encodes CDR1 SGHTA and CDR2 FQGNSA. CDR3 protein: CASSLLGTGYMNTEAFF. DNA of the CDR3: TGTGCCAGCAGCTTACTCGGGACAGGCTACATGAACACTGAAGCTTTCTTT.

This chain joins TRBV6-4 and TRBJ1-4; D not certain. Trimming took 0 bases from V and 2 from J, leaving 13 bases between them. The V gene's germline CDR1 is MRHNA and CDR2 SNTAGT. The CDR3 sequence is 17 residues long. The CDR3 bases are TGTGCCAGCAGTGACTCGGCCTTCGGAGGGACTAATGAAAAACTGTTTTTT. Translating gives CASSDSAFGGTNEKLFF.

The rearrangement uses TRBV28 and TRBJ2-7, with D unclear. The CDR3 is 12 amino acids. Trimming removed 7 bases from V and 6 bases from J, with 13 bases in between. Germline assignment: CDR1 MDHEN and CDR2 SYDVKM. The CDR3 reads CASTSVRLEQYF. DNA for the CDR3: TGTGCCAGCACCTCGGTCCGTCTCGAGCAGTACTTC. Combining the CDR3 with reference TRBV28 and TRBJ2-7 gives the whole variable domain DVKVTQSSRYLVKRTGEKVFLECVQDMDHENMFWYRQDPGLGLRLIYFSYDVKMKEKGDIPEGYSVSREKKERFSLILESASTNQTSMYLCASTSVRLEQYFGPGTRLTVT.

The chain has TRBV19 and TRBJ1-1; D is perhaps TRBD1 (6 bases). This CDR3 is 14 amino acids long. The V end was cut by 3 bases, the J end by 4 bases, with 12 bases between. Germline CDR1 is LNHDA and CDR2 is SQIVND (reference sequence). The CDR3 protein is CASSMGHRFTEAFF. CDR3 coding DNA: TGTGCCAGTAGTATGGGACACCGGTTCACTGAAGCTTTCTTT. The whole variable domain, remainder taken from reference TRBV19 and TRBJ1-1, is DGGITQSPKYLFRKEGQNVTLSCEQNLNHDAMYWYRQDPGQGLRLIYYSQIVNDFQKGDIAEGYSVSREKKESFPLTVTSAQKNPTAFYLCASSMGHRFTEAFFGQGTRLTVV.

This chain links TRBV7-2 with TRBJ1-6; 7 nucleotides match TRBD1. V lost 5 bases, J lost 7 bases, and 11 bases stayed unmatched. Germline assignment: CDR1 SGHTA and CDR2 FQGNSA. This CDR3 comprises 16 residues. CDR3 nucleotide sequence: TGTGCCAGCAGCGCCAGTTCCGGGACAGCCAATTCACCCCTCCACTTT. It is translated as CASSASSGTANSPLHF.

This chain connects TRBV28 to TRBJ2-5, with D maybe TRBD1 (5 bases). The J call could be wrong; TRBJ2-7 is a better fit for the DNA end. The length of the CDR3 is 15 residues. CDR1 is MDHEN and CDR2 is SYDVKM in the germline V gene. The CDR3 sequence: CASSQIQGFLYEQYF. For the CDR3, the DNA is TGTGCCAGCAGTCAAATCCAGGGTTTCCTCTACGAGCAGTACTTC.

In DNA form, the CDR3 reads TGTGCCTCCACGTCACAGTTCACAGATACGCAGTATTTT. Residues: CASTSQFTDTQYF. This chain uses TRBV5-4 with TRBJ2-3; D is ambiguous. This CDR3 has 13 amino acids. V lost 10 bases and J 2 bases, leaving 14 bases between the germline ends. The germline gives CDR1 SGHNT, CDR2 YYREEE (reference sequence).

The chain combines TRBV27 with TRBJ2-3; D is perhaps TRBD2 (5 bases). V was cut by 5 bases and J by 0 bases, with 15 bases left in between. Germline CDR1 MNHEY, CDR2 SMNVEV (reference sequence). This CDR3 comprises 16 residues. The CDR3: CASSHRPGGSTDTQYF. The CDR3 DNA is TGTGCCAGCAGTCATCGACCCGGAGGAAGCACAGATACGCAGTATTTT.

This clone occurred once. The chain uses TRBV5-5 and TRBJ2-7; 11 nucleotides match TRBD1. Trimming removed 3 bases from V and 3 bases from J; junction bases left unmatched: 5. The length of the CDR3 is 15 residues. Germline CDR1 SGHKS, CDR2 YYEKEE (reference sequence). The DNA of the CDR3 is TGTGCCAGCAGCTCCCCCGGGACAGGGGGCTACGAGCAGTACTTC. The encoded protein is CASSSPGTGGYEQYF.